This T cell receptor (beta chain) was profiled in a study of T cells in localized non-small cell lung cancer. Profiling relied on immunoSEQ multiplex PCR, and the TCRdb table lists in-frame clones only, not all of them. The sample carries tens of thousands of clones, 75% to 85% recorded once. Whole-study findings and limits: Adjacent lung was found to contain a median approximately 60 of the top 100 tumor clones.

About this clone itself: Its antigen is undetermined.

The TCR comes from an older female donor with stage I lung adenocarcinoma. Sequenced here: peripheral blood, sampled before any cancer treatment.

For the CDR3, the DNA is TGTGCCAGCAGTTTAACGCGGGTGGGTTACGAGCAGTACTTC. Protein product: CASSLTRVGYEQYF. This chain links TRBV6-6 with TRBJ2-7; tentative D call: TRBD2 (5 bases). Trimming stripped 4 bases from V and 4 bases from J, with 14 bases between. The CDR3 loop spans 14 amino acids. CDR1 and CDR2 from the germline V gene are MNHNY and SVGAGI (reference sequence).